This TCR beta chain was retrieved from a study of blood T cell repertoires in COVID-19 (dated by TCRdb to the early 2020s). With regard to the full study: Collaborator samples came from the United States, Italy and Spain and covered acute and convalescent phases of COVID-19. The prospective study material was composed of cDNA or gDNA derived from T cells, B-cell-depleted T cells, or PBMCs. Subjects who had been exposed to COVID-19, were actively infected with it, or had recovered from it provided the deeply sampled blood TCRbeta repertoires that made up the dataset. The repertoires were released in a freely available public database meant as a resource for research on the immune response to SARS-CoV-2. The samples were drawn from the first 160 participants of the ongoing ImmuneRACE study and from 1,254 subjects provided by 6 global collaborators. A de-identified subject ID, COVID-19 status, age in years and sex were almost always included in the sample metadata. HLA class I and class II types, where available, came from metadata supplied by the sample provider rather than from assay-based typing. General findings and caveats noted by the study authors: The amount of clinical and demographic metadata varied by source and participant and was provided uncurated.

Whole blood was collected in K2EDTA tubes by collaborating institutions according to the institutions' own protocols. For TCRbeta analysis, collaborators shipped samples as frozen whole blood, isolated PBMCs, or DNA extracted from either of those sample types. The immunoSEQ Assay, a bias-controlled multiplex PCR, was used to amplify TCRbeta CDR3 regions from genomic DNA. The paper's processing steps were these. Within the assay, amplification of reference gene primers was used to estimate how many nucleated cells each sample contained. To quantify the absolute abundance of each unique TCRbeta CDR3 rearrangement, sequence reads were collapsed and filtered. For each sample, productive Simpson clonality was calculated by taking the square root of Simpson's diversity index across productive rearrangements. TCRdb took over this immuneACCESS table, retaining in-frame rearrangements with V and J assigned. Such tables are incomplete; in checked studies, under half of the missing clones stem from an unresolved V gene, and the remainder is unexplained. V and J calls and clone size are as listed in that table; D and trimming were resolved from the DNA. In all, the sample holds more than 110,000 clones, and over 75% of those were seen once. The top ten hold 2.5% to 3% of the sample.

About this clone itself: Its antigen is currently not known. One base away there is no much larger clone; base qualities are not given.

Including the terminal cysteine and phenylalanine, the CDR3 comprises 14 residues. Just CDR3 DNA is preserved here, 42 bases in frame from base 1. Deletion took 3 bases off V and 0 bases off J, with a span of 9 bases between the germline ends. From the germline V gene, CDR1 is SGHNT and CDR2 is YENEEA. The rearranged chain carries TRBV11-3 and TRBJ2-7, with TRBD2 tentatively as D gene (5 bases match). This receptor was taken from a man between 50 and 59 years old with acute or convalescent COVID-19. The sample taken for sequencing was peripheral blood. The bases are TGTGCCAGCAGCTTTCGAGGGCTCTCCTACGAGCAGTACTTC. This sequence encodes CASSFRGLSYEQYF. This CDR3, with the reference TRBV11-3 and TRBJ2-7 proteins standing in past its ends, gives the full variable domain EAGVVQSPRYKIIEKKQPVAFWCNPISGHNTLYWYLQNLGQGPELLIRYENEEAVDDSQLPKDRFSAERLKGVDSTLKIQPAELGDSAVYLCASSFRGLSYEQYFGPGTRLTVT.